Shown below are 4 T cell receptor beta chains from a single sample sequenced in a study of T cell responses to AZD1222 COVID-19 vaccine. The protocol was immunoSEQ multiplex PCR, while the TCRdb copy is restricted to in-frame clones and leaves out a portion. This table has 170,000 or so clones, 90% appearing once. Sample: peripheral blood, taken on day 0 of AZD1222 vaccination. The receptors come from an adult in good health.

The genes are TRBV6-5 and TRBJ2-2; 7 bases align to TRBD1. The germline V gene has CDR1 MNHEY and CDR2 SVGAGI. The CDR3 has 13 amino acids. V lost 9 bases to trimming and J lost 7 bases; unmatched junction nucleotides: 8. The CDR3 sequence: CASSTGDHGELFF. In DNA form, the CDR3 reads TGTGCCAGTTCTACAGGGGATCACGGGGAGCTGTTTTTT.

The V and J genes are TRBV11-3 and TRBJ1-6; weak D call: TRBD1 (5 bases). The CDR3 runs to 16 residues. Germline assignment: CDR1 SGHNT and CDR2 YENEEA. V lost 5 bases to trimming and J lost 0 bases, with 11 bases between them. This CDR3 reads CASSPGGSSYNSPLHF. DNA of the CDR3: TGTGCCAGCAGCCCTGGGGGGAGCTCCTATAATTCACCCCTCCACTTT.

In the case of this clone: This sample includes further DNA sequences coding for the same CDR3. The CDR3 spells CASSPGGGQGPQHF. CDR3 nucleotide sequence: TGTGCCAGCAGCCCTGGGGGGGGCCAGGGGCCCCAGCATTTT. V usage is TRBV7-9 and J usage is TRBJ1-5, with a weak D call TRBD1 (6 bases). V lost 5 bases to trimming and J lost 9 bases, with 17 bases between them. CDR1 and CDR2 from the germline V gene are SEHNR and FQNEAQ (reference sequence). CDR3 size: 14 residues.

The V gene is TRBV4-1, the J gene TRBJ1-2, with no clear D. From germline, CDR1 is MGHRA and CDR2 YSYEKL. The CDR3 loop spans 13 amino acids. Trimming removed 0 bases from V and 3 bases from J, with 5 bases in between. Here the CDR3 DNA reads TGCGCCAGCAGCCAAGATACTGACTATGGCTACACCTTC. It specifies CASSQDTDYGYTF.